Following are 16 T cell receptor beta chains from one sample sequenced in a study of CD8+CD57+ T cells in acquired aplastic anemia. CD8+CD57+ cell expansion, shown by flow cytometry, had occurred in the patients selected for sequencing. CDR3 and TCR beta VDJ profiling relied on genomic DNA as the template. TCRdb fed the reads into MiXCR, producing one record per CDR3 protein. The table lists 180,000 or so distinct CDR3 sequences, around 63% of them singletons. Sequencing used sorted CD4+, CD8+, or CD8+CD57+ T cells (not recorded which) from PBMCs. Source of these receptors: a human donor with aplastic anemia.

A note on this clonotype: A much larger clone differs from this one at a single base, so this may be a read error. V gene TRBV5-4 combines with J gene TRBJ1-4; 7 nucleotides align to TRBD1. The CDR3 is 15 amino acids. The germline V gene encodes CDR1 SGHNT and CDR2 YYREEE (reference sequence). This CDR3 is CTSSLDRATGQKLFF. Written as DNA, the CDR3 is TGTACCAGCAGCTTGGACCGGGCGACAGGGCAAAAACTGTTTTTT.

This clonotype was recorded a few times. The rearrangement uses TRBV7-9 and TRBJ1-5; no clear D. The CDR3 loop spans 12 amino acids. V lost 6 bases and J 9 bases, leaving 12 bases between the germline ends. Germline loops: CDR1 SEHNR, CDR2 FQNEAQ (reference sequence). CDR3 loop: CASSLEGSPQHF. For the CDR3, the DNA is TGTGCCAGCAGTTTGGAGGGCTCGCCCCAGCATTTT.

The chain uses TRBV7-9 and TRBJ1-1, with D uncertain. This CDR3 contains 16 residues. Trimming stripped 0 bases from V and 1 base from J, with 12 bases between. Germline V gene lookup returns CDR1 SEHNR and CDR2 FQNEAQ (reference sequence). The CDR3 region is CASSLALGLPNTEAFF. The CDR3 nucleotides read TGTGCCAGCAGCTTAGCGCTAGGACTTCCGAACACTGAAGCTTTCTTT.

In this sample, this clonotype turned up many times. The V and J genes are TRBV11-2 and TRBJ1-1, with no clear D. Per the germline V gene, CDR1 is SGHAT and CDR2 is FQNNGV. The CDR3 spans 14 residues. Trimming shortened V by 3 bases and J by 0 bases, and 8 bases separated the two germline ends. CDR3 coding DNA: TGTGCCAGCAGCTTGGGAGGATTGAACACTGAAGCTTTCTTT. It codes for CASSLGGLNTEAFF.

As DNA, the CDR3 is TGTGCCAGCAGCTTGTTGGGGCTCGGGAGCCGTGACCAAGAGACCCAGTACTTC. Its protein product is CASSLLGLGSRDQETQYF. The chain employs TRBV7-3 and TRBJ2-5; D perhaps matches TRBD2 (6 bases). The CDR3 is 18 amino acids. CDR1 is SGHTA, CDR2 FQGTGA, per germline. The V gene lost 3 bases and the J gene lost 0 bases, with 20 bases spanning the gap. The full variable domain, completed using reference TRBV7-3 and TRBJ2-5, is GAGVSQTPSNKVTEKGKYVELRCDPISGHTALYWYRQSLGQGPEFLIYFQGTGAADDSGLPNDRFFAVRPEGSVSTLKIQRTERGDSAVYLCASSLLGLGSRDQETQYFGPGTRLLVL.

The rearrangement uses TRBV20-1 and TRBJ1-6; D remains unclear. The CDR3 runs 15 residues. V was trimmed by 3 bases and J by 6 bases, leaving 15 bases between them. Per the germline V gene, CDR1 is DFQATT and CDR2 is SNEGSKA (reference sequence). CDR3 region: CSASYLSNRNSPLHF. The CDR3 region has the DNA TGCAGTGCTAGTTATCTGTCGAACCGTAATTCACCCCTCCACTTT.

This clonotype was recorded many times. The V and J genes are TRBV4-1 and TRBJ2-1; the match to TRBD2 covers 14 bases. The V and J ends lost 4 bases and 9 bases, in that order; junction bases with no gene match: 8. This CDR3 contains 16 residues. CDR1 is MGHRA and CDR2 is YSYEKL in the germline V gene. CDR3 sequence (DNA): TGCGCCAGCAGCCCCCGGACTAGCGGGGGGATAACTGAGCAGTTCTTC. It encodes CASSPRTSGGITEQFF.

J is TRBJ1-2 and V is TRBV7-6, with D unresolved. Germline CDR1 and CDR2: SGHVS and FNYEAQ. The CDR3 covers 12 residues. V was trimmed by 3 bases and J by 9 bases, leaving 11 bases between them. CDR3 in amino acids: CASSFSDSSYTF. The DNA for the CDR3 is TGTGCCAGCAGCTTTTCAGATTCAAGCTACACCTTC.

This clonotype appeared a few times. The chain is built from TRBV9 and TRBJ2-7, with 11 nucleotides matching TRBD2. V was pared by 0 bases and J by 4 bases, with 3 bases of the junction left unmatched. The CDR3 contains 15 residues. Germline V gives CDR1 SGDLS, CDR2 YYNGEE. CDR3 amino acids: CASSVGGTSGYEQYF. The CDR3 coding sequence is TGTGCCAGCAGCGTAGGCGGGACTAGCGGTTACGAGCAGTACTTC.

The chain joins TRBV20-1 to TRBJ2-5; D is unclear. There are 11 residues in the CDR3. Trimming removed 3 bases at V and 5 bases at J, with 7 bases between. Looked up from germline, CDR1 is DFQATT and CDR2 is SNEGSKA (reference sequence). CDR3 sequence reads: CSASQRETQYF. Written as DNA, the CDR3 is TGCAGTGCTAGTCAACGGGAGACCCAGTACTTC.

CDR3 residues: CSARPDEARAADTQYF. DNA of the CDR3: TGCAGTGCTAGACCCGACGAGGCCAGAGCGGCAGATACGCAGTATTTT. This chain uses TRBV20-1 with TRBJ2-3; D perhaps matches TRBD2 (5 bases). There are 16 residues in the CDR3. The V end lost 2 bases, the J end lost 4 bases, and 19 bases lay between the germline ends. The germline gives CDR1 DFQATT, CDR2 SNEGSKA (reference sequence).

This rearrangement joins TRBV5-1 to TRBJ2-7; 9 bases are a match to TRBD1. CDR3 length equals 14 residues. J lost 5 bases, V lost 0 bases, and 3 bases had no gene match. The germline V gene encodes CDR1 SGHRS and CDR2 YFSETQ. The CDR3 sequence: CASSLGQGDDEQYF. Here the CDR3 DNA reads TGCGCCAGCAGCTTGGGACAGGGGGACGACGAGCAGTACTTC.

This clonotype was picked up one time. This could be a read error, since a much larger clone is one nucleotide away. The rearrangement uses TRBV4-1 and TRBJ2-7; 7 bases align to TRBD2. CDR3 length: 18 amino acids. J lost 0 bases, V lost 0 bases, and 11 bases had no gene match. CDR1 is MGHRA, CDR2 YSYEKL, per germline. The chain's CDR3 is CASSQDPLAVHSSYEQYF. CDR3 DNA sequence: TGCGCCAGCAGCCAAGATCCCCTAGCGGTGCATAGCTCCTACGAGCAGTACTTC.

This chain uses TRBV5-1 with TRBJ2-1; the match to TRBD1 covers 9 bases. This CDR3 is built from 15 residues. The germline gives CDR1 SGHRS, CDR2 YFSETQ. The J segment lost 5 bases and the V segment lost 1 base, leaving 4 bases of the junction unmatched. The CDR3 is CASSLTGTGNNEQFF. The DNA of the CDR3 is TGCGCCAGCAGCTTGACCGGGACAGGGAACAATGAGCAGTTCTTC.

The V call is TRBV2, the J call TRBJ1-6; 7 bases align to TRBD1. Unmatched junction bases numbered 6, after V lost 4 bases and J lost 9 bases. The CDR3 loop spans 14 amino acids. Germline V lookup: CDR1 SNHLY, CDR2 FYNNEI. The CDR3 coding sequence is TGTGCCAGCAGTGTAAGAGACAGGGTTTCACCCCTCCACTTT. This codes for CASSVRDRVSPLHF.

The CDR3 region is CASSNGQASSGNTIYF. For the CDR3, the DNA is TGTGCCAGCAGCAATGGACAGGCGTCCTCTGGAAACACCATATATTTT. The V and J genes are TRBV3-1 and TRBJ1-3; 7 nucleotides align to TRBD1. Per germline, CDR1 LGHDT and CDR2 YNNKEL (reference sequence). CDR3 length equals 16 residues. V was pared by 5 bases and J by 0 bases, with 7 bases of the junction left unmatched.